What follows are 17 T cell receptor beta chains derived from one specimen sequenced in a study of T cell responses to AZD1222 COVID-19 vaccine. Using immunoSEQ multiplex PCR, the repertoire was profiled, and TCRdb retains in-frame clones only, with some absent. The sample lists about 140,000 clones; about 90% were seen once. The specimen comprised peripheral blood, sampled 28 days after the second AZD1222 dose. Source of these receptors: an adult who received the AZD1222 COVID-19 vaccine.

In regard to this clone: The junction and the germline gene differ at one end; a read error may be behind it. This chain uses TRBV11-2 with TRBJ1-5, with a possible D match to TRBD1 (5 bases). This CDR3 region has 15 residues. The germline V gene has CDR1 SGHAT and CDR2 FQNNGV. As DNA, the CDR3 is TGTGCCAGCAGCTTAGTTCCCTCGACAGTCACTCAAGTGGATTTT. Its translation is CASSLVPSTVTQVDF.

The V call is TRBV23-1, the J call TRBJ1-2; possible D gene TRBD1, 6 bases. TRBV23-1 is marked as an open reading frame, function uncertain. Trimming pared 7 bases from V and 8 bases from J, leaving 17 bases between. The CDR3 is made up of 13 amino acids. The CDR3 nucleotides read TGCGCCAGCATATGGGGGGCCCGGCGGGGCTACACCTTC. Translated, it gives CASIWGARRGYTF.

V is TRBV7-2 and J is TRBJ1-1, with D uncertain. In germline, CDR1 is SGHTA, CDR2 FQGNSA. V was cut by 5 bases and J by 6 bases, with 13 bases left in between. The CDR3 runs 13 residues. In nucleotides, the CDR3 is TGTGCCAGCAGCCCCTATCTTGGGGCTGAAGCTTTCTTT. Protein: CASSPYLGAEAFF.

This rearrangement joins TRBV7-9 to TRBJ1-3; D unclear. CDR3 length: 14 residues. The V and J ends lost 5 bases and 4 bases respectively, with 12 bases between them. Looked up from germline, CDR1 is SEHNR and CDR2 is FQNEAQ (reference sequence). CDR3 nucleotides: TGTGCCAGCAGCCCTGACATGCAAGGAAACACCATATATTTT. Encoded protein: CASSPDMQGNTIYF.

This chain links TRBV2 with TRBJ1-5, with 7 positions matching TRBD1. CDR1 SNHLY and CDR2 FYNNEI come from the germline V gene. This CDR3 has 14 amino acids. J was trimmed by 6 bases and V by 2 bases; bases with no gene match: 4. DNA of the CDR3: TGTGCCAGCAGTGAACAGGGGGAGGGTCAGCCCCAGCATTTT. It yields the protein CASSEQGEGQPQHF.

V and J are TRBV7-2 and TRBJ2-7, with 7 nucleotides matching TRBD2. Germline values: CDR1 SGHTA, CDR2 FQGNSA. V trimming: 7 bases; J trimming: 0 bases; junction bases outside the gene matches: 12. CDR3 length: 16 amino acids. The CDR3 is CASTLASGQSSYEQYF. CDR3 coding DNA: TGTGCCAGCACACTTGCTAGCGGACAATCCTCCTACGAGCAGTACTTC.

The chain links TRBV7-9 to TRBJ2-3; TRBD2 matches 7 bases. With 5 bases clipped from V and 8 bases from J, the junction kept 22 bases outside the gene matches. This CDR3 region has 18 residues. From germline, CDR1 is SEHNR and CDR2 FQNEAQ (reference sequence). Here the CDR3 DNA reads TGTGCCAGCAGCCAGCATTACAGCGGGGTGCCCCGGGCCGGTACGCAGTATTTT. Protein: CASSQHYSGVPRAGTQYF.

The chain couples TRBV29-1 to TRBJ2-7; 13 bases are a match to TRBD2. Germline CDR1 reads SQVTM; CDR2 reads ANQGSEA. With V trimmed by 6 bases and J by 5 bases, 4 bases remained unmatched. This CDR3 spans 13 amino acids. The CDR3 nucleotides are TGCAGCGTCATACTAGCGGGAGGGGACGAGCAGTACTTC. The encoded protein is CSVILAGGDEQYF.

This rearrangement joins TRBV6-1 to TRBJ2-5; D uncertain. Per the germline V gene, CDR1 is MNHNS and CDR2 is SASEGT. The CDR3 loop spans 13 amino acids. Trimming took 6 bases from V and 9 from J, leaving 17 bases between them. The CDR3 region has the DNA TGTGCCAGCAGGCCCTTCTACCCTGGGCCCCAGTACTTC. It codes for CASRPFYPGPQYF.

In nucleotides, the CDR3 is TGTGCCAGCAGACCCGCCGGACAGGGGGCGGGTGGCTACACCTTC. As protein: CASRPAGQGAGGYTF. V gene TRBV6-5 combines with J gene TRBJ1-2; TRBD1 aligns across 11 bases. The V gene's germline CDR1 is MNHEY and CDR2 SVGAGI. The CDR3 runs 15 residues. V shed 6 bases and J 7 bases; nucleotides not matched to a gene: 10.

The chain recombines TRBV6-5 with TRBJ1-2; D uncertain. The CDR3 sequence is 11 residues long. CDR1 and CDR2 from the germline V gene are MNHEY and SVGAGI. V was trimmed by 7 bases and J by 8 bases, leaving 11 bases between them. CDR3 nucleotide sequence: TGTGCCAGCACCAGGTTCGGGGGCTACACCTTC. Translation: CASTRFGGYTF.

The J gene is TRBJ2-1, the V gene TRBV21-1; the DNA was not used to check the table's D call, TRBD1. TRBV21-1 is shown as a pseudogene. The CDR3 covers 17 residues. CDR3 nucleotide sequence: TGTGCCGTCAGGACAGGCCGCTATTACGACTCCTACAATGAGCAGTTCTTC. This translates into CAVRTGRYYDSYNEQFF.

This chain connects TRBV27 to TRBJ1-3; D is ambiguous. The V gene's germline CDR1 is MNHEY and CDR2 SMNVEV (reference sequence). Deletions cut 5 bases from V and 4 bases from J, with 9 bases between. This CDR3 is 13 amino acids long. CDR3 region: CASSLNLGNTIYF. The CDR3 nucleotides are TGTGCCAGCAGTCTCAACCTAGGAAACACCATATATTTT.

This clone was observed once. V is TRBV1 and J is TRBJ2-3; the table's D gene call, TRBD2, was not cross checked with the DNA. TRBV1 is an annotated pseudogene. CDR3 length: 18 amino acids. The CDR3 is CTSSQDPSGRAHGDTQYF. In DNA, the CDR3 is TGCACCAGCAGCCAAGATCCAAGTGGGAGGGCTCATGGAGATACGCAGTATTTT.

This clone was recorded only once. V is TRBV6-2 or TRBV6-3 and J is TRBJ2-1, with 7 positions matching TRBD2. The CDR3 sequence is 16 residues long. CDR1 is MNHEY and CDR2 is SVGEGT in the germline V gene. The trim removed 3 bases at V and 7 bases at J, leaving 12 bases unmatched. The chain's CDR3 is CASSYSGGRVLNEQFF. The CDR3 coding sequence is TGTGCCAGCAGTTATAGCGGAGGGAGGGTGCTTAATGAGCAGTTCTTC.

The V call is TRBV9, the J call TRBJ1-6; 7 nucleotides line up with TRBD1. Germline assignment: CDR1 SGDLS and CDR2 YYNGEE. The CDR3 contains 14 residues. V shed 3 bases, J shed 7 bases, and the junction held 4 bases outside the gene matches. Here the CDR3 DNA reads TGTGCCAGCAGCGCGGGACAGCCGAATTCACCCCTCCACTTT. Translation: CASSAGQPNSPLHF.

The rearrangement uses TRBV11-2 and TRBJ1-5; D not certain. Germline CDR1 reads SGHAT; CDR2 reads FQNNGV. Trimming pared 1 base from V and 1 base from J, leaving 5 bases between. The CDR3 loop spans 14 amino acids. The CDR3 DNA follows: TGTGCCAGCAGCTTAGTTGGGAGCAATCAGCCCCAGCATTTT. Residues: CASSLVGSNQPQHF.